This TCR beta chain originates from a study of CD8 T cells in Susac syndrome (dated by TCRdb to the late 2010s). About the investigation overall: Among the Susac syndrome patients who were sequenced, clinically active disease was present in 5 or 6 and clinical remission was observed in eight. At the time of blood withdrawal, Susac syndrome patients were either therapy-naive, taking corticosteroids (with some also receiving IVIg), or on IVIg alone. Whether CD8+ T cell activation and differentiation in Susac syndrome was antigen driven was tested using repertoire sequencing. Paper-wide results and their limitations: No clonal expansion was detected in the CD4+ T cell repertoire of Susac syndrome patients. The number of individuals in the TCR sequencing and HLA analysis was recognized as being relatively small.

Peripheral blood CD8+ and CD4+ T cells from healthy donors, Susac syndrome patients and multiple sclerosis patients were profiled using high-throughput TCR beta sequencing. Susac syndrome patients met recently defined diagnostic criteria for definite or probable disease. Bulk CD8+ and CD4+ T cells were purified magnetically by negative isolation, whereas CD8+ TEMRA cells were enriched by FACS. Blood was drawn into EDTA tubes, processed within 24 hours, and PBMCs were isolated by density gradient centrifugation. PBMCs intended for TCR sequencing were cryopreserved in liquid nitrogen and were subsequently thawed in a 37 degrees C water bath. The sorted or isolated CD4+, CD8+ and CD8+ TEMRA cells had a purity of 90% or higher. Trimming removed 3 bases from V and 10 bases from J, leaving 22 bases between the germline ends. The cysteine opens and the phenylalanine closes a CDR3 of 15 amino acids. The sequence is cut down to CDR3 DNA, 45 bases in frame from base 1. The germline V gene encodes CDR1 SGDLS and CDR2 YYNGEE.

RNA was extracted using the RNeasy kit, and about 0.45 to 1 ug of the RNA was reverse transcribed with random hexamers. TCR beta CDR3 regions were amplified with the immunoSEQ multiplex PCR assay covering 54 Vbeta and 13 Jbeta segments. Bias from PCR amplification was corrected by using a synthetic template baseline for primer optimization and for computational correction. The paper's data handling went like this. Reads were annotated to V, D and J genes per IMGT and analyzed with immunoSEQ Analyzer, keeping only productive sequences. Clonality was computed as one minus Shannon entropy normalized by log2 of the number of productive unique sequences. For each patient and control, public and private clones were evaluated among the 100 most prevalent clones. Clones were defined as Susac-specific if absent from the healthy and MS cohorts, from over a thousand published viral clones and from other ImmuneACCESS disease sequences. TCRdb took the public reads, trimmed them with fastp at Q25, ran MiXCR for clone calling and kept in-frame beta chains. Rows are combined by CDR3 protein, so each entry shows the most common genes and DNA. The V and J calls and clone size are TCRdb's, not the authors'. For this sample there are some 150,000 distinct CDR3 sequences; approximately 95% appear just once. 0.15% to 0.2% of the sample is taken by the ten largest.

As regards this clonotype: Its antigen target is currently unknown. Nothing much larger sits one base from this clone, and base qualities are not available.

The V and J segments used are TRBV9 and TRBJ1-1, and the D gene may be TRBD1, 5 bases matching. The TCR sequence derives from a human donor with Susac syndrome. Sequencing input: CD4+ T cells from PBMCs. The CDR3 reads CASSAPGGENFGAFF. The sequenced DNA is TGTGCCAGCAGCGCGCCTGGGGGTGAGAACTTCGGAGCTTTCTTT.